A single sample is the source of the 4 T cell receptor beta chains below, sequenced in a study of regulatory T cells in long-lasting Graves disease. Building the TCR beta libraries relied on iRepertoire HTBI primers, and CDR3 regions underwent Arm-PCR. TCRdb used MiXCR to reprocess the multiplex PCR reads, holding one entry per CDR3 protein. Altogether some 250,000 distinct CDR3 sequences are present, around 18% being singletons, with the ten largest covering 11% to 15%. Documented time point: newly diagnosed GD, antithyroid drugs for less than 3 months. Preparation of the TCR library used RNA extracted from PBMCs. Separately, the same data were catalogued under a study of T cells in Graves' hyperthyroidism and ophthalmopathy.

This material consisted of peripheral blood mononuclear cells (PBMCs), taken at new diagnosis, from a patient treated with antithyroid drugs. The receptors were gathered from a woman under 40 with Graves disease.

This clonotype was observed many times. The V and J genes are TRBV9 and TRBJ2-3, with TRBD2 matching over 13 bases. This CDR3 has 16 residues. Per germline, CDR1 SGDLS and CDR2 YYNGEE. V was pared by 3 bases and J by 4 bases, with 5 bases of the junction left unmatched. CDR3 sequence reads: CASSGRLAGGPDTQYF. Written as DNA, the CDR3 is TGTGCCAGCAGCGGAAGACTAGCGGGGGGCCCAGATACGCAGTATTTT. Complete variable domain (other parts from reference TRBV9 and TRBJ2-3): DSGVTQTPKHLITATGQRVTLRCSPRSGDLSVYWYQQSLDQGLQFLIQYYNGEERAKGNILERFSAQQFPDLHSELNLSSLELGDSALYFCASSGRLAGGPDTQYFGPGTRLTVL.

This rearrangement joins TRBV5-4 to TRBJ1-6; TRBD1 matches at 10 bases. This CDR3 region has 14 residues. CDR1 is SGHNT, CDR2 YYREEE, per germline (reference sequence). The V and J ends lost 9 bases and 7 bases, in that order; junction bases with no gene match: 7. CDR3 nucleotides: TGTGCCACCTACCAGACAGGGGGCAATTCACCCCTCCACTTT. This encodes CATYQTGGNSPLHF.

As to this clonotype: This likely reflects a read error, since a far larger clone is one base away. V and J are TRBV6-9 and TRBJ2-1; tentative D call: TRBD2 (5 bases). In germline, CDR1 is MNHGY, CDR2 SVAAGI. The CDR3 loop spans 13 amino acids. The CDR3 is CANSEREYNEQFF. CDR3 nucleotide sequence: TGTGCCAACAGTGAACGGGAATACAATGAGCAGTTCTTC.

This clonotype has ten or more counts. The rearrangement uses TRBV24-1 and TRBJ1-2; D may be TRBD1 (5 bases). Germline CDR1 reads KGHDR; CDR2 reads SFDVKD. CDR3 length: 15 amino acids. The germline V and J ends were trimmed by 0 bases and 3 bases, with 10 bases remaining between them. CDR3 sequence reads: CATSDLEGRYYGYTF. As DNA, the CDR3 is TGTGCCACCAGTGATTTGGAGGGACGGTACTATGGCTACACCTTC.